A single sample is the source of the 10 T cell receptor beta chains below, sequenced in a study of T cell repertoires in cytomegalovirus infection. TCRdb re-called the reads through MiXCR, storing one row per CDR3 protein. The table lists roughly 310,000 distinct CDR3 sequences, about 29% of them singletons. Antigens for these TCRs are unknown. The sample was cultured PBMCs, taken from culture after CMV antigen stimulation. Receptors were obtained from a human donor in good health (CMV status not recorded). Some clones in this sample may be carry-over from other donors' samples.

The V call is TRBV6-4, the J call TRBJ2-3; 9 nucleotides line up with TRBD1. The CDR3 is 13 amino acids. The junction had 1 base not matched to a gene; V was cut back by 3 bases and J by 6 bases. Looked up from germline, CDR1 is MRHNA and CDR2 is SNTAGT. CDR3 residues: CASSEGTGDTQYF. The CDR3 bases are TGTGCCAGCAGTGAGGGGACAGGGGATACGCAGTATTTT.

Only a few counts were recorded for this clonotype. The rearrangement uses TRBV5-6 and TRBJ1-1; no clear D gene. The V end lost 2 bases, the J end lost 7 bases, and 18 bases lay between the germline ends. CDR1 and CDR2 (germline): SGHDT, YYEEEE. The CDR3 is 15 residues long. In DNA, the CDR3 is TGTGCCAGCAGCTTTGCTCAGATCAACTGGGGTGAAGCTTTCTTT. It specifies CASSFAQINWGEAFF.

This chain uses TRBV5-1 with TRBJ1-2, with D maybe TRBD1 (5 bases). CDR1 and CDR2 (germline): SGHRS, YFSETQ. This CDR3 is 15 amino acids long. Trimming removed 3 bases from V and 4 bases from J, with 16 bases in between. The CDR3 region is CASSSGTTHIYGYTF. DNA for the CDR3: TGCGCCAGCAGCTCCGGGACGACGCACATCTATGGCTACACCTTC.

This clonotype has a handful of counts. This chain connects TRBV19 to TRBJ2-3; 8 bases agree with TRBD2. V was pared by 7 bases and J by 1 base, with 4 bases of the junction left unmatched. This CDR3 is built from 14 residues. Per the germline V gene, CDR1 is LNHDA and CDR2 is SQIVND (reference sequence). The CDR3 sequence is CASKVRGGTDTQYF. The CDR3 bases are TGTGCCAGTAAGGTGCGGGGGGGCACAGATACGCAGTATTTT.

The chain has TRBV10-3 and TRBJ1-1; no definite D call. CDR3 length: 14 residues. Germline CDR1 reads ENHRY; CDR2 reads SYGVKD. V was clipped by 2 bases and J by 3 bases, with 10 bases between them. The CDR3 reads CAISEIASDTEAFF. In DNA form, the CDR3 reads TGTGCCATCAGTGAGATAGCGTCGGACACTGAAGCTTTCTTT.

This clonotype was recorded at least ten times. The J gene is TRBJ2-3, the V gene TRBV5-1, with 9 bases matching TRBD2. With V trimmed by 3 bases and J by 7 bases, 12 bases remained unmatched. The length of the CDR3 is 16 residues. Germline V gives CDR1 SGHRS, CDR2 YFSETQ. DNA for the CDR3: TGCGCCAGCAGCTCGACTAGCGGTCCAGGGTGGAATACGCAGTATTTT. It specifies CASSSTSGPGWNTQYF.

The sample holds a few counts of this clonotype. V gene TRBV7-4 combines with J gene TRBJ1-3; D uncertain. The CDR3 spans 14 residues. The germline V and J ends were trimmed by 7 bases and 3 bases, with 13 bases remaining between them. From germline, CDR1 is SGHVT and CDR2 SQSDAQ. The chain's CDR3 is CASNPRVGGNTIYF. CDR3 nucleotide sequence: TGTGCCAGCAACCCCCGGGTGGGTGGAAACACCATATATTTT.

The chain couples TRBV6-1 to TRBJ2-1; TRBD2 matches 10 bases. V was pared by 9 bases and J by 9 bases, with 14 bases of the junction left unmatched. CDR1 is MNHNS, CDR2 SASEGT, per germline. This CDR3 comprises 15 residues. The CDR3 coding sequence is TGTGCCAGTTCCCCCGGAGCGGGGGGGCAGGGTGAGCAGTTCTTC. This sequence encodes CASSPGAGGQGEQFF.

V is TRBV5-1 and J is TRBJ1-2; no definite D call. Trimming left V 4 bases short and J 0 bases short, with 13 bases between. This CDR3 has 15 amino acids. Germline V gene sequence: CDR1 SGHRS, CDR2 YFSETQ. The CDR3 spells CASSPATDANYGYTF. As DNA, the CDR3 is TGCGCCAGCAGCCCAGCCACGGATGCTAACTATGGCTACACCTTC.

The chain uses TRBV2 and TRBJ2-5, with 9 bases identical to TRBD2. CDR1 and CDR2 (germline): SNHLY, FYNNEI. The CDR3 sequence is 13 residues long. The trim removed 6 bases at V and 5 bases at J, leaving 4 bases unmatched. In DNA, the CDR3 is TGTGCCAGCAGGCGGGAGGGCCGTGAGACCCAGTACTTC. Protein sequence: CASRREGRETQYF.